Included here is one T cell receptor beta chain sequence, with context. The age range of participants was about 18 to 89 years, with residence in about two dozen US areas. The sample is drawn from a study of blood T cell repertoires in COVID-19. Germline CDR1 reads MDHEN; CDR2 reads SYDVKM. Trimming took off 5 bases at V and 2 bases at J, with 16 bases between the two ends. CDR3 length: 16 residues. Profiling relied on immunoSEQ multiplex PCR, and the TCRdb table lists in-frame clones only, not all of them. The table lists a few hundred thousand clones, about 87% of them singletons, with 0.95% to 1.5% in the top ten.

The clonotype was recovered from a woman between 35 and 50 years old with acute COVID-19. Input material: PBMCs or T cells enriched from blood (not recorded which). This chain links TRBV28 with TRBJ1-3; D ambiguous. As DNA, the CDR3 is TGTGCCAGCAGTCCCGGACGGGAAGATGCTGGAAACACCATATATTTT. It translates to CASSPGREDAGNTIYF.